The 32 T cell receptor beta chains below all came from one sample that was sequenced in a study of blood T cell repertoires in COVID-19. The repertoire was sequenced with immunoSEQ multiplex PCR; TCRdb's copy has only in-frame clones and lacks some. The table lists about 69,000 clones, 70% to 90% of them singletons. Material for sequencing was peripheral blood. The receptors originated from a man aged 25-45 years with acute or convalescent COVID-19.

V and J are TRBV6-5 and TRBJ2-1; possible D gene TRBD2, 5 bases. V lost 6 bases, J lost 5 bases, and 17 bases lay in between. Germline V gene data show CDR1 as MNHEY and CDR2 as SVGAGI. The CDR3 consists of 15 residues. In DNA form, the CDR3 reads TGTGCCAGCAGCATGACTATCTCGCCTAACAATGAGCAGTTCTTC. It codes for CASSMTISPNNEQFF.

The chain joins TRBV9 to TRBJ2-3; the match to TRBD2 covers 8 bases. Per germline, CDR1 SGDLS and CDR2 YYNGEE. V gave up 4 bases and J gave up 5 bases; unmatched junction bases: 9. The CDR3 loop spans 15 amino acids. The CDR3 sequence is CASSPQAGGGDTQYF. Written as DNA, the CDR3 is TGTGCCAGCAGCCCGCAGGCGGGAGGCGGAGATACGCAGTATTTT.

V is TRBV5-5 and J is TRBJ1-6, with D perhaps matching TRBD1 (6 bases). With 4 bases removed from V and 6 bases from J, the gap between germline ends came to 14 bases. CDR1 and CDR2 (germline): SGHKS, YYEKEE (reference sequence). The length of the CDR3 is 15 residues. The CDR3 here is CASSNTGNPNSPLHF. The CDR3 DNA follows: TGTGCCAGCAGCAATACAGGGAACCCTAATTCACCCCTCCACTTT.

The CDR3 region is CATSLAGSYNEQFF. Here the CDR3 DNA reads TGTGCCACTTCTCTAGCGGGGTCCTACAATGAGCAGTTCTTC. The chain has TRBV3-1 (or the pseudogene TRBV3-2) and TRBJ2-1; TRBD2 matches 9 bases. The CDR3 sequence is 14 residues long. The V and J ends lost 10 bases and 1 base, in that order; junction bases with no gene match: 5. CDR1 and CDR2 from the germline V gene are LGHDT and YNNKEL (reference sequence).

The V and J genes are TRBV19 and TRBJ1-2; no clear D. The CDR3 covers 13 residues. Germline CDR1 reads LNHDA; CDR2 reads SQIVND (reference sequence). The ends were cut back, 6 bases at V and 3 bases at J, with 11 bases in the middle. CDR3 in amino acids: CASSLFPDYGYTF. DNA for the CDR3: TGTGCCAGTAGCTTATTTCCCGACTATGGCTACACCTTC.

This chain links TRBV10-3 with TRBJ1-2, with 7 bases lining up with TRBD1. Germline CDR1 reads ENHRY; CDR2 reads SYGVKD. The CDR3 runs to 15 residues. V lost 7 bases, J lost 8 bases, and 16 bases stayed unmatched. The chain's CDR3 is CAINQGTVASGGYTF. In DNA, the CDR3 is TGTGCCATCAACCAAGGGACAGTCGCTTCGGGAGGCTACACCTTC.

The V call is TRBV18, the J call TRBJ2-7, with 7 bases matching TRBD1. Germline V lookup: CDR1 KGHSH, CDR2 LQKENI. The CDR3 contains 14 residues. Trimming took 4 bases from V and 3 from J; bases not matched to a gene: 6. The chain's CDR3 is CASSLQGQLYEQYF. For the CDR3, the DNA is TGTGCCAGCTCACTCCAGGGACAGCTCTACGAGCAGTACTTC. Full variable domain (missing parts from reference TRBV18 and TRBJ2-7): NAGVMQNPRHLVRRRGQEARLRCSPMKGHSHVYWYRQLPEEGLKFMVYLQKENIIDESGMPKERFSAEFPKEGPSILRIQQVVRGDSAAYFCASSLQGQLYEQYFGPGTRLTVT.

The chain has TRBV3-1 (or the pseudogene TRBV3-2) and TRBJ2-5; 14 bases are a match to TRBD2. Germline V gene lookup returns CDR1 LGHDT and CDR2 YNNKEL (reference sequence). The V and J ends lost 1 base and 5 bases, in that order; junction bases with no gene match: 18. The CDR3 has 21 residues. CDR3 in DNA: TGTGCCAGCAGCCAAGGAATGGTCGATCCGGGACTAGCGGGAGTCTTGGAGACCCAGTACTTC. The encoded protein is CASSQGMVDPGLAGVLETQYF.

The CDR3 loop reads CASSTTGLADNEQFF. The CDR3 DNA sequence: TGTGCCAGCAGCACAACGGGACTAGCGGACAATGAGCAGTTCTTC. The chain links TRBV13 to TRBJ2-1, with 11 bases that match TRBD2. From germline, CDR1 is PRHDT and CDR2 FYEKMQ (reference sequence). V shed 5 bases and J 5 bases; nucleotides not matched to a gene: 5. CDR3 length: 15 residues.

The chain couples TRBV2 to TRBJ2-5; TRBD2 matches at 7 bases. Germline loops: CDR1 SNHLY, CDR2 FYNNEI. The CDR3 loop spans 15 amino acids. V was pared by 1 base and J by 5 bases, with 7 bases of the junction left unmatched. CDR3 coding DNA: TGTGCCAGCAGTGAAGAGGCGGGGGAAGGGGAGACCCAGTACTTC. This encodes CASSEEAGEGETQYF.

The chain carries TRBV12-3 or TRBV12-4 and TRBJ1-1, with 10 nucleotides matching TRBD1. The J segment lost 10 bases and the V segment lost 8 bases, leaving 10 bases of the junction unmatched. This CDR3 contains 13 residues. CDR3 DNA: TGTGCCAGCTCGGACAGGGGGGCATGGGGAGCTTTCTTT. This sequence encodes CASSDRGAWGAFF.

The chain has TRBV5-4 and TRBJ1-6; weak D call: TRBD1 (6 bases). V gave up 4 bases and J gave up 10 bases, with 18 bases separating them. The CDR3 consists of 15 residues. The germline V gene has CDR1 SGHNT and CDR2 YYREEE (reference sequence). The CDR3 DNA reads TGTGCCAGCAGCCCGGGGGGCCAGAAGGGATCACCCCTCCACTTT. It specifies CASSPGGQKGSPLHF.

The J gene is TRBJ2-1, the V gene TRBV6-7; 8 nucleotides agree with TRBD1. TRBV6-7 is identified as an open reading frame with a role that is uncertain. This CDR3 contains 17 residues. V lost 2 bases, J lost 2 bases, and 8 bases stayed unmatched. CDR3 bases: TGTGCCAGCAGTTACCATACGAAGGACAGGGCCTACAATGAGCAGTTCTTC. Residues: CASSYHTKDRAYNEQFF.

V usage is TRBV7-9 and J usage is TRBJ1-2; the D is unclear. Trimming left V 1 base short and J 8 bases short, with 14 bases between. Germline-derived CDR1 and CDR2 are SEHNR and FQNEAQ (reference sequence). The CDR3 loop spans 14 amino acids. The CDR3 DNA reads TGTGCCAGCAGCTTAGGGGTGGATTCGGGAGGCTACACCTTC. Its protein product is CASSLGVDSGGYTF.

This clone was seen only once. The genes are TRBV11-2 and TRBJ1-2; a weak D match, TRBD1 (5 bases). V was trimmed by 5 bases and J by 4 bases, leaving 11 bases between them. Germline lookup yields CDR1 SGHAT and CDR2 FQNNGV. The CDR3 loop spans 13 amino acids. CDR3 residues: CASSADIFYGYTF. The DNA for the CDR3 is TGTGCCAGCAGCGCGGACATATTCTATGGCTACACCTTC.

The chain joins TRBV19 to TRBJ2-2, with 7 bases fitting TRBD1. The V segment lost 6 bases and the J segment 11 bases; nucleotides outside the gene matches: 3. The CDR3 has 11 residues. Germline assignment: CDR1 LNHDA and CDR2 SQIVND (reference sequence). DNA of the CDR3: TGTGCCAGTAGCGGGACAGACGAGCTGTTTTTT. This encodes CASSGTDELFF.

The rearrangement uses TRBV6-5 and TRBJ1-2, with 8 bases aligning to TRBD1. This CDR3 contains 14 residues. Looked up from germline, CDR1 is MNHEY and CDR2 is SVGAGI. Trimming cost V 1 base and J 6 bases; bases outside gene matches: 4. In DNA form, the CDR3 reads TGTGCCAGCAGTTACTTGGGACAGGTCAATGGCTACACCTTC. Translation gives CASSYLGQVNGYTF.

The CDR3 nucleotides are TGTGCCACCAGTGATTTAAGGGGCGCTGACACCGGGGAGCTGTTTTTT. As protein: CATSDLRGADTGELFF. The rearrangement uses TRBV24-1 and TRBJ2-2; TRBD1 is a possible D gene (5 bases). This CDR3 is built from 16 residues. The V end was cut by 1 base, the J end by 3 bases, with 11 bases between. CDR1 and CDR2 (germline): KGHDR, SFDVKD.

The CDR3 loop reads CASSQGGLAEQFF. The DNA of the CDR3 is TGTGCCAGCAGCCAAGGGGGCCTGGCGGAGCAGTTCTTC. The chain is built from TRBV3-1 (or the pseudogene TRBV3-2) and TRBJ2-1; weak D call: TRBD1 (5 bases). The CDR3 spans 13 residues. V was pared by 1 base and J by 10 bases, with 11 bases between. Germline V CDR1 and CDR2: LGHDT, YNNKEL (reference sequence).

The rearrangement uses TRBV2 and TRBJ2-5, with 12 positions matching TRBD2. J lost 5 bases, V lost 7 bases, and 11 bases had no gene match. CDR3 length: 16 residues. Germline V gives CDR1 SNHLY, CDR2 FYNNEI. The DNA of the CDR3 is TGTGCCAGCACGGGACTAGCGGGCCCCTACGCTGAGACCCAGTACTTC. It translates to CASTGLAGPYAETQYF.

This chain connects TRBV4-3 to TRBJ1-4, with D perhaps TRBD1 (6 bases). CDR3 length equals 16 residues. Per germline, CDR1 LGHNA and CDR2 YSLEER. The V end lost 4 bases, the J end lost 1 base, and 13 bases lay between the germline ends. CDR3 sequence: CASSRLARGTNEKLFF. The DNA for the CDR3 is TGCGCCAGCAGCCGGCTGGCCAGGGGAACTAATGAAAAACTGTTTTTT.

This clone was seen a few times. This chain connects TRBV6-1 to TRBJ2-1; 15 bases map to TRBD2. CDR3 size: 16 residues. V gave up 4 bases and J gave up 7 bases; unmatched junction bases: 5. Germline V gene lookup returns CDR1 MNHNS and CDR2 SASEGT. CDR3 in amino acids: CASSAGLAGGWNEQFF. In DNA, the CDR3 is TGTGCCAGCAGTGCGGGACTAGCGGGGGGCTGGAATGAGCAGTTCTTC.

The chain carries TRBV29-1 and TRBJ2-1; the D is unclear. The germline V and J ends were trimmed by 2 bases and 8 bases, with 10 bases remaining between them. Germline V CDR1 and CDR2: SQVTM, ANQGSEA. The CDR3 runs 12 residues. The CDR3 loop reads CSVERRRDEQFF. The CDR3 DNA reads TGCAGCGTTGAAAGGCGCCGGGATGAGCAGTTCTTC.

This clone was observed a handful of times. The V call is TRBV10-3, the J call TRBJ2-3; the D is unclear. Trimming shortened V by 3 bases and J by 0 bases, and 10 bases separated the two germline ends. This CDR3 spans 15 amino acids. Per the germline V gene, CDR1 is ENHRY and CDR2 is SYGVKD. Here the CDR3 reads CAISEATASTDTQYF. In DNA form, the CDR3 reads TGTGCCATCAGTGAAGCAACAGCCAGCACAGATACGCAGTATTTT.

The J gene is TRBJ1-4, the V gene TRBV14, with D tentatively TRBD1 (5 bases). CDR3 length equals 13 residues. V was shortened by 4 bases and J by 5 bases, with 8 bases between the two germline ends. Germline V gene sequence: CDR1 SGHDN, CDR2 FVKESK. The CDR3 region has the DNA TGTGCCAGCAGCCGGGCAGGGAATGAAAAACTGTTTTTT. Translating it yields CASSRAGNEKLFF.

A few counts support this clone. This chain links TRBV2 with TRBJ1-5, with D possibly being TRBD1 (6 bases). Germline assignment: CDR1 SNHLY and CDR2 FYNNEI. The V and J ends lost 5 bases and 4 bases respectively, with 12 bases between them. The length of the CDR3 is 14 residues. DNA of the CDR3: TGTGCCAGCAGTTACAGGGTTGAGAATCAGCCCCAGCATTTT. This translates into CASSYRVENQPQHF.

DNA for the CDR3: TGTGCCAGCAGTGAAGGCGTGTATCAGCCCCAGCATTTT. It specifies CASSEGVYQPQHF. This rearrangement joins TRBV2 to TRBJ1-5; the D is unclear. The CDR3 contains 13 residues. The germline V and J ends were trimmed by 1 base and 5 bases, with 6 bases remaining between them. Per the germline V gene, CDR1 is SNHLY and CDR2 is FYNNEI.

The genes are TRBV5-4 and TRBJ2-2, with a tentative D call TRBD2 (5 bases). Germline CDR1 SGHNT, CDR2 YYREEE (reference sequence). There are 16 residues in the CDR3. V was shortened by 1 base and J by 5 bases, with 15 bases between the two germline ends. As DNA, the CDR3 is TGTGCCAGCAGCTTGCCACCATCGGGCGGGACCGGGGAGCTGTTTTTT. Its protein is CASSLPPSGGTGELFF.

The CDR3 here is CASSFPGMDGYTF. The CDR3, as DNA: TGTGCCAGCAGTTTCCCAGGCATGGATGGCTACACCTTC. The genes are TRBV12-3 or TRBV12-4 and TRBJ1-2; no clear D gene. Trimming took 3 bases from V and 6 from J, leaving 11 bases between them. The CDR3 length is 13 residues.

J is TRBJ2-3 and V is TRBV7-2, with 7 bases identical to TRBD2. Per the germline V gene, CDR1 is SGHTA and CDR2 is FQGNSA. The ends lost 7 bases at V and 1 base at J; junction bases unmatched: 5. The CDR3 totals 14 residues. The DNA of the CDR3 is TGTGCCAGCACCCCCCGGGGGGGCACAGATACGCAGTATTTT. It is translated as CASTPRGGTDTQYF.

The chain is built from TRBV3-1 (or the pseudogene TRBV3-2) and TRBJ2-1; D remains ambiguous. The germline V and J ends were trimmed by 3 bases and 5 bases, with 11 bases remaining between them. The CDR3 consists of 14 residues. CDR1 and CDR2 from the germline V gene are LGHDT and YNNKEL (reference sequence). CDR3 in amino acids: CASSHFAGDNEQFF. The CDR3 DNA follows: TGTGCCAGCAGCCATTTCGCAGGCGACAATGAGCAGTTCTTC.

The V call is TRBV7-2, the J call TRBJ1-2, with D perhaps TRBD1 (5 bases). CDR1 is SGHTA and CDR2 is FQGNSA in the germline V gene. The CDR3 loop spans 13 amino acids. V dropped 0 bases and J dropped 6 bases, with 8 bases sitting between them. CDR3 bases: TGTGCCAGCAGCTTAGCGTCCAGGGATGGCTACACCTTC. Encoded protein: CASSLASRDGYTF.